This T cell receptor (beta chain) originates from a study of shared clonotypes between healthy human individuals. Germline CDR1 reads MDHEN; CDR2 reads SYDVKM. The CDR3 extends over 14 amino acids. The V and J ends lost 4 bases and 6 bases, in that order; junction bases with no gene match: 8. Deep level was the assay's run setting. This table comes from immunoSEQ multiplex PCR, and its TCRdb copy is limited to in-frame clones, with some not included. The sample lists 1,400,000 or so clones, around 98.5% seen once, with approximately 0.38% in the top ten. CD4+ cells underwent separation, giving CD45RA+ naive and CD45RA-negative memory subsets.

The sample comprised naive CD4+ T cells sorted from blood. The subset is: CD45RA+ positively selected. The rearrangement uses TRBV28 and TRBJ1-2; 7 bases fit TRBD1. This receptor was identified in a man aged 25-45 years in good health. The CDR3 DNA follows: TGTGCCAGCAGTTGGGACAGTGGGGCCCATGGCTACACCTTC. Translating it yields CASSWDSGAHGYTF.